This TCR beta chain was observed in a study of blood T cell repertoires in COVID-19. This CDR3 has 15 amino acids. Germline CDR1 is SEHNR and CDR2 is FQNEAQ (reference sequence). Assay used: immunoSEQ multiplex PCR; TCRdb lists only in-frame clones, some missing. Altogether 95,000 to 120,000 clones are present, over 75% being singletons, with the ten largest covering 4% to 4.5%. About this clone itself: One end of the junction does not line up with germline, which may come from a read error.

V usage is TRBV7-9 and J usage is TRBJ1-2; 12 nucleotides match TRBD1. The sequencing input was peripheral blood. The source is an older woman with acute or convalescent COVID-19. CDR3 sequence: CASSARGTGGDYLPF. Written as DNA, the CDR3 is TGTGCCAGCAGCGCGCGTGGGACAGGGGGCGATTACCTACCCTTC.